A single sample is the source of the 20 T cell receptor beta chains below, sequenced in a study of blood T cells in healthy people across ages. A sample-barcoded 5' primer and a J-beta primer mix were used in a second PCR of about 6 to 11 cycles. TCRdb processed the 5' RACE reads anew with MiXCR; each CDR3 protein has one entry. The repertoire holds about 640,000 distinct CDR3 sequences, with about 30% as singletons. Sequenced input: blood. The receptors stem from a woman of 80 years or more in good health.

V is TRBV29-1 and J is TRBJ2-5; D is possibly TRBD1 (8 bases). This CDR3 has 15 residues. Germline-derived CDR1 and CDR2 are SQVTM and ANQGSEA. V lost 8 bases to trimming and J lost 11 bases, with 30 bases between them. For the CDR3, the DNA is TGCAGCTCACCAGGGGGCGGGGGAAGTCGGAATGAGCAGTACTTC. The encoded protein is CSSPGGGGSRNEQYF.

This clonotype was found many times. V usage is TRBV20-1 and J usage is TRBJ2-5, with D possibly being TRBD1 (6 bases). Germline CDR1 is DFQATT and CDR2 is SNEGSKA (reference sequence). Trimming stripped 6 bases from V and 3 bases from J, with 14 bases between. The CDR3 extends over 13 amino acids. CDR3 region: CSAESRGKETQYF. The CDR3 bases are TGCAGTGCCGAGAGCAGGGGAAAAGAGACCCAGTACTTC.

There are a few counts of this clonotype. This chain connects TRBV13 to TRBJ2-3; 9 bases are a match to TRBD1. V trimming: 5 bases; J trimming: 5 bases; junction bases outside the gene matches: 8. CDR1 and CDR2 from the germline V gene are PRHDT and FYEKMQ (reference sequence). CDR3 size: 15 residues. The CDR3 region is CASSERDRAKDTQYF. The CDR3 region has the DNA TGTGCCAGCAGCGAAAGGGACAGGGCGAAAGATACGCAGTATTTT. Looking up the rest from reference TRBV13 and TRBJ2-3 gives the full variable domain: AAGVIQSPRHLIKEKRETATLKCYPIPRHDTVYWYQQGPGQDPQFLISFYEKMQSDKGSIPDRFSAQQFSDYHSELNMSSLELGDSALYFCASSERDRAKDTQYFGPGTRLTVL.

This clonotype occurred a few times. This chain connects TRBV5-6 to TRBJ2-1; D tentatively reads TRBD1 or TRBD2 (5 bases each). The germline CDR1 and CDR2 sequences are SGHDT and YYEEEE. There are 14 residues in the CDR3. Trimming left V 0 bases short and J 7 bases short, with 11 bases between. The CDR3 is CASSLVEGWNEQFF. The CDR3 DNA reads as TGTGCCAGCAGCTTGGTAGAGGGGTGGAATGAGCAGTTCTTC.

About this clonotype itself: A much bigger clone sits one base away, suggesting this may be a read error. CDR3 region: CAGRKERTDTQYF. The CDR3 DNA reads TGCGCCGGCAGGAAAGAACGCACAGATACGCAGTATTTT. This chain connects TRBV5-1 to TRBJ2-3; D gene uncertain. The CDR3 length is 13 residues. Per the germline V gene, CDR1 is SGHRS and CDR2 is YFSETQ.

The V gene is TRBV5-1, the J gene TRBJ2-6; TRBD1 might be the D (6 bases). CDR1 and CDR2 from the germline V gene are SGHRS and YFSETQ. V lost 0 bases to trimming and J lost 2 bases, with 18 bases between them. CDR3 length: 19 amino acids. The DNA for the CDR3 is TGCGCCAGCAGCTTGGTGGATGGGACACTACTCCCTGGGGCCAACGTCCTGACTTTC. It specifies CASSLVDGTLLPGANVLTF. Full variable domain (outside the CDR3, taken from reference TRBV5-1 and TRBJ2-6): KAGVTQTPRYLIKTRGQQVTLSCSPISGHRSVSWYQQTPGQGLQFLFEYFSETQRNKGNFPGRFSGRQFSNSRSEMNVSTLELGDSALYLCASSLVDGTLLPGANVLTFGAGSRLTVL.

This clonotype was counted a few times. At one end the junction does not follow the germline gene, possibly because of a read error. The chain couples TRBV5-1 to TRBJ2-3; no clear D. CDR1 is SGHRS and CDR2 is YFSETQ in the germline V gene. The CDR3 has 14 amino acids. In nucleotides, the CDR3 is TGCGTCAGCAGCTTGGCAGGAAGCACAGATACGCAGTATTTT. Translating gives CVSSLAGSTDTQYF.

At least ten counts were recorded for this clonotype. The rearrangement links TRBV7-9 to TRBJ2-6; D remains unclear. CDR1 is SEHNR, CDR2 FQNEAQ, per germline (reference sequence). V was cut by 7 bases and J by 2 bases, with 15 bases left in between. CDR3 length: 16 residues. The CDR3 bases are TGTGCCAGCATCAACCCTATGGGGACTGGGGCCAACGTCCTGACTTTC. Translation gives CASINPMGTGANVLTF.

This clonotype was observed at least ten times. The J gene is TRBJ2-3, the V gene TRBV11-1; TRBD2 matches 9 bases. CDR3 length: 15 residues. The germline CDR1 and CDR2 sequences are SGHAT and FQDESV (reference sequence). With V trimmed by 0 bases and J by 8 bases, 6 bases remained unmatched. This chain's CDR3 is CASSLAGQRGVTQYF. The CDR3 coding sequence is TGTGCCAGCAGCTTAGCTGGACAGCGGGGGGTTACGCAGTATTTT.

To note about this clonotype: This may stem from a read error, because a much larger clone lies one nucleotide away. CDR3 in DNA: TGTGCCACCAGTGATCTCCCTAGGACAACCTACAATGAGCAGTTCTTC. This translates into CATSDLPRTTYNEQFF. The chain uses TRBV24-1 and TRBJ2-1; D possibly corresponds to TRBD1 (5 bases). Trimming shortened V by 3 bases and J by 2 bases, and 13 bases separated the two germline ends. The V gene's germline CDR1 is KGHDR and CDR2 SFDVKD. The CDR3 runs to 16 residues.

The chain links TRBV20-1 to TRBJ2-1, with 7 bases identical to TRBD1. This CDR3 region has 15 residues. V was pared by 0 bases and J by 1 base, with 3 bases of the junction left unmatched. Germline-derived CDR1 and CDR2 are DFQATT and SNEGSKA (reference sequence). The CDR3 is CSAREQGVSYNEQFF. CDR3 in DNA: TGCAGTGCTAGAGAGCAGGGGGTGTCCTACAATGAGCAGTTCTTC.

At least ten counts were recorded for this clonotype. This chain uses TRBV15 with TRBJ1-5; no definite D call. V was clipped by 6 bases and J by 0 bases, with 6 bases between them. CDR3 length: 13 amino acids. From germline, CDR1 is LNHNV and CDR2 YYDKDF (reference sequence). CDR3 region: CATSSFSNQPQHF. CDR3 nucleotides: TGTGCCACCAGTTCTTTTAGCAATCAGCCCCAGCATTTT.

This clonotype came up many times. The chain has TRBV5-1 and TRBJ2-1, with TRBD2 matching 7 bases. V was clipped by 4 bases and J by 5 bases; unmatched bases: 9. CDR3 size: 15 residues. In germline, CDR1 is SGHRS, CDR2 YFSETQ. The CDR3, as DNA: TGCGCCAGCAGCCTGGACGGGGGGACTGACAATGAGCAGTTCTTC. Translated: CASSLDGGTDNEQFF.

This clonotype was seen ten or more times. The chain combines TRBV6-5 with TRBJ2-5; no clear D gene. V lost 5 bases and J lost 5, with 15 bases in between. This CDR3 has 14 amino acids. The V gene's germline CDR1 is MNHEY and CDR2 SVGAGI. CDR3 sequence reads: CASSPRMGSETQYF. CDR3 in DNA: TGTGCCAGCAGTCCACGCATGGGCTCGGAGACCCAGTACTTC.

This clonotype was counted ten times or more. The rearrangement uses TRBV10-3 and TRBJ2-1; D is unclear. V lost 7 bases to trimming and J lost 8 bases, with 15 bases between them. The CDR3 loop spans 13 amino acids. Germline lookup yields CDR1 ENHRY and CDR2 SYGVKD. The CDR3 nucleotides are TGTGCCATCATGTCCCCGGAAAGAGATGAGCAGTTCTTC. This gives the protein CAIMSPERDEQFF.

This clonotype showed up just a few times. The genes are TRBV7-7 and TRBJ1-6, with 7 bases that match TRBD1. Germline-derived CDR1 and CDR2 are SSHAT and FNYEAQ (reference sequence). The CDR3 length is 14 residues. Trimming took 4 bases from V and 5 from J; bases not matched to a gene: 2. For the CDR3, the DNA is TGTGCCAGCAGCTCGACAGGGCATAATTCACCCCTCCACTTT. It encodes CASSSTGHNSPLHF.

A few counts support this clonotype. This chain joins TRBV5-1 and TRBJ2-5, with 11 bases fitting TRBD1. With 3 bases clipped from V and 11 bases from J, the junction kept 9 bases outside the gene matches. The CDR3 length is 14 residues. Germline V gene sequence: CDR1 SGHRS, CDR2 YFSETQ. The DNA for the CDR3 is TGCGCCAGCAGCTATGGACAGGGGGCCAATGAGCAGTACTTC. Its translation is CASSYGQGANEQYF.

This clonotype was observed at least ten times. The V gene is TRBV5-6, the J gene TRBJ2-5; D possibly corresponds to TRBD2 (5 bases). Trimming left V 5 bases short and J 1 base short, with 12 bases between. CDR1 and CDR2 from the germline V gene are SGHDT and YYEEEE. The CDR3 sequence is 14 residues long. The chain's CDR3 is CASRLGLTQETQYF. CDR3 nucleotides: TGTGCCAGCAGGCTAGGACTTACCCAAGAGACCCAGTACTTC.

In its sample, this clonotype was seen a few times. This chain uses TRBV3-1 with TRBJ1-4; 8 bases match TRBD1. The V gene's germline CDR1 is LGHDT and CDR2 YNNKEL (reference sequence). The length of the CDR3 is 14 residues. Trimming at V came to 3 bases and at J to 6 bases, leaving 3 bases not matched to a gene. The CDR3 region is CASSHRGRDEKLFF. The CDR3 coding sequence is TGTGCCAGCAGCCACAGGGGGCGCGATGAAAAACTGTTTTTT.

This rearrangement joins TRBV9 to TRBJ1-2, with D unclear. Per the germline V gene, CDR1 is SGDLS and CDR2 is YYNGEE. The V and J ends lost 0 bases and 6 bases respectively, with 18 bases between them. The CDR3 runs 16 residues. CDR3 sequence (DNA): TGTGCCAGCAGCGTAGGAGGGCAGGTCGCCGGGGATGGCTACACCTTC. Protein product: CASSVGGQVAGDGYTF.